A single sample gave rise to the 5 T cell receptor beta chains below, sequenced in a study of shared clonotypes between healthy human individuals (dated by TCRdb to about 2020). The library was made by the immunoSEQ multiplex PCR assay. TCRdb provides this immuneACCESS table in a form limited to in-frame rearrangements. Some clones are lacking; in checked studies, under half of them reflect an unresolved V gene, and why the rest are absent is not known. The sample yields roughly 650,000 clones; more than 95% were counted once. The ten largest clones represent around 0.057% of the sample. The sequencing input was naive CD4+ T cells sorted from blood. The cell subset or site label, read with the paper, signifies: CD45RA+ positively selected. The receptors originated from a woman aged 25 to 45 in good health.

The gene calls are TRBV18 and TRBJ2-2, with 9 bases aligning to TRBD2. The germline V gene has CDR1 KGHSH and CDR2 LQKENI. V was clipped by 2 bases and J by 5 bases; unmatched bases: 12. CDR3 length: 18 residues. The CDR3 is CASSPTNRASGNTGELFF. DNA for the CDR3: TGTGCCAGCTCACCAACAAACAGGGCTAGCGGGAATACCGGGGAGCTGTTTTTT.

The chain couples TRBV5-1 to TRBJ2-1, with D maybe TRBD2 (6 bases). Deletions cut 2 bases from V and 4 bases from J, with 10 bases between. This CDR3 is 14 amino acids long. Germline CDR1 reads SGHRS; CDR2 reads YFSETQ. This chain's CDR3 is CASSLETSYNEQFF. The DNA for the CDR3 is TGCGCCAGCAGCTTAGAGACTAGTTACAATGAGCAGTTCTTC.

Here the CDR3 DNA reads TGTGCCAGCAGCCTCGGACTAGCGGGAGTGGTTGGCACAGATACGCAGTATTTT. Translated, it gives CASSLGLAGVVGTDTQYF. The chain carries TRBV5-8 and TRBJ2-3; 13 positions agree with TRBD2. V lost 4 bases, J lost 1 base, and 9 bases stayed unmatched. The CDR3 spans 18 residues. The V gene's germline CDR1 is SGHTS and CDR2 YDEGEE.

A few counts support this clone. The rearrangement links TRBV27 to TRBJ1-5, with a weak D call TRBD1 (5 bases). CDR3 length: 13 amino acids. Trimming took off 6 bases at V and 4 bases at J, with 10 bases between the two ends. CDR1 is MNHEY, CDR2 SMNVEV, per germline (reference sequence). CDR3 sequence: CASSLQENQPQHF. CDR3 coding DNA: TGTGCCAGCAGCCTACAGGAGAATCAGCCCCAGCATTTT.

V usage is TRBV2 and J usage is TRBJ2-1; 9 nucleotides align to TRBD1. CDR3 size: 15 residues. The V segment lost 0 bases and the J segment 8 bases; nucleotides outside the gene matches: 5. Germline CDR1 SNHLY, CDR2 FYNNEI. CDR3: CASSEAGTGFYEQFF. Here the CDR3 DNA reads TGTGCCAGCAGTGAAGCAGGGACAGGGTTTTATGAGCAGTTCTTC.